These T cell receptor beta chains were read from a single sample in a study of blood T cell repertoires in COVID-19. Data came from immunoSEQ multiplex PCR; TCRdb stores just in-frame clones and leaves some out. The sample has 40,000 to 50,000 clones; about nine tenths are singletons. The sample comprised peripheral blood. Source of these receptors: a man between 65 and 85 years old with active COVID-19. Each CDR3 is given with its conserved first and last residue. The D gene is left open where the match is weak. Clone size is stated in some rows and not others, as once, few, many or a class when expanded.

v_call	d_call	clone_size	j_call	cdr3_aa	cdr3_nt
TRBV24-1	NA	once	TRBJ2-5	CATGSTLTATQYF	TGTGCCACCGGATCGACACTTACGGCGACCCAGTACTTC
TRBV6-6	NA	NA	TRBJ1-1	CASRPLRGEAFF	TGTGCCAGCCGCCCCCTAAGGGGTGAAGCTTTCTTT
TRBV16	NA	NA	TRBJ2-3	CASSQQNPTDTQYF	TGTGCCAGCAGCCAACAGAATCCAACAGATACGCAGTATTTT
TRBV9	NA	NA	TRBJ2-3	CASSVEGLYWGADTQYF	TGTGCCAGCAGCGTAGAGGGACTCTACTGGGGGGCAGATACGCAGTATTTT
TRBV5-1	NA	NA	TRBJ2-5	CASSLGRVKETQYF	TGCGCCAGCAGCTTGGGCAGGGTAAAAGAGACCCAGTACTTC
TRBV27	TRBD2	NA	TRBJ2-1	CASTNAGTSVRNEQFF	TGTGCCAGCACAAACGCCGGGACTAGTGTAAGGAATGAGCAGTTCTTC
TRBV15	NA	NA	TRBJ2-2	CATSGPGMARGTGELFF	TGTGCCACCAGCGGCCCCGGTATGGCCCGGGGCACCGGGGAGCTGTTTTTT
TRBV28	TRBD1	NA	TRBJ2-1	CASLRNTGGRDEQFF	TGTGCCAGCCTTAGGAATACAGGGGGAAGGGATGAGCAGTTCTTC
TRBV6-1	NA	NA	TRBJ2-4	CASSADRDGSKNIQYF	TGTGCCAGCAGTGCCGACAGGGACGGGAGCAAAAACATTCAGTACTTC
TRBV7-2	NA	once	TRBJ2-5	CASSLARSLASRETQYF	TGTGCCAGCAGCTTAGCGAGGTCCCTAGCCAGCCGAGAGACCCAGTACTTC
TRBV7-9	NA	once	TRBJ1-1	CASSNPRGGTLNTEAFF	TGTGCCAGCAGCAACCCCCGGGGGGGAACGTTGAACACTGAAGCTTTCTTT
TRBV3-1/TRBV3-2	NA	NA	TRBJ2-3	CASSPAGRDTQYF	TGTGCCAGCAGCCCGGCGGGACGGGATACGCAGTATTTT
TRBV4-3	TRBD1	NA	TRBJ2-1	CASSQSGTGPYNEQFF	TGCGCCAGCAGCCAATCCGGGACAGGGCCTTACAATGAGCAGTTCTTC
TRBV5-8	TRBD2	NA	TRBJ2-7	CASSPGTSGRATEQYF	TGTGCCAGCAGCCCCGGGACTAGCGGGAGGGCCACCGAGCAGTACTTC
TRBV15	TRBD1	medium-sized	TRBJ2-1	CATGRGTGAGNEQFF	TGTGCCACCGGGCGTGGGACAGGGGCGGGCAATGAGCAGTTCTTC
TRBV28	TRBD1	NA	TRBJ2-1	CASSSRTGSYNEQFF	TGTGCCAGCAGTTCCCGGACAGGCTCCTACAATGAGCAGTTCTTC
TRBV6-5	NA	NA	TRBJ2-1	CASSYSMVGRYNEQFF	TGTGCCAGCAGTTACTCGATGGTCGGTCGGTACAATGAGCAGTTCTTC
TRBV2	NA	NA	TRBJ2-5	CASSEQASAQETQYF	TGTGCCAGCAGTGAACAAGCTAGCGCCCAAGAGACCCAGTACTTC
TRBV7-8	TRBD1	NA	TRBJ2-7	CASSHLPRQGVKYEQYF	TGTGCCAGCAGCCATTTGCCCCGGCAGGGGGTTAAATACGAGCAGTACTTC
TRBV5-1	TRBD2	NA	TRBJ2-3	CASSSSLAGGASTDTQYF	TGCGCCAGCAGCTCGTCTCTAGCGGGAGGGGCCAGCACAGATACGCAGTATTTT
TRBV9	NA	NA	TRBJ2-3	CASSPRSVGGASTDTQYF	TGTGCCAGCAGCCCCCGTAGCGTTGGCGGGGCTAGCACAGATACGCAGTATTTT
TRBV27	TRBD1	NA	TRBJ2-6	CASQRRGGTGGAEGANVLTF	TGTGCCAGCCAAAGGAGAGGGGGGACAGGGGGCGCGGAAGGGGCCAACGTCCTGACTTTC
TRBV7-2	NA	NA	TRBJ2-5	CASSLDSPRTQYF	TGTGCCAGCAGCTTAGACAGCCCGAGAACCCAGTACTTC
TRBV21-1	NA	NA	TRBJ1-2	CASSKPGVRYGYTF	TGTGCCAGCAGCAAGCCCGGAGTTCGTTATGGCTACACCTTC
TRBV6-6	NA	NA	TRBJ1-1	CASSYSKQLNTEAFF	TGTGCCAGCAGTTACTCGAAACAGTTGAACACTGAAGCTTTCTTT
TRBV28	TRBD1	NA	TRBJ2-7	CATRRDRVDEQYF	TGTGCCACCCGGCGGGACAGGGTAGACGAGCAGTACTTC
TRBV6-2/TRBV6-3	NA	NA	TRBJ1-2	CASSSRRTRNLYGYTF	TGTGCCAGCAGTTCTCGTCGGACACGAAACCTCTATGGCTACACCTTC
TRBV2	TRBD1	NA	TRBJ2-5	CASSSDRGQETQYF	TGTGCCAGCAGCTCGGACAGGGGCCAAGAGACCCAGTACTTC
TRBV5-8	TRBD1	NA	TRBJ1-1	CASRVKTGGDTEAFF	TGTGCCAGCAGGGTTAAGACAGGGGGAGACACTGAAGCTTTCTTT
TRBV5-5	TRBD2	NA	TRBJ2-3	CASSLGVSGRVDTQYF	TGTGCCAGCAGCTTGGGAGTTAGCGGGAGGGTAGATACGCAGTATTTT
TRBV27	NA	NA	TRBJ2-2	CASTYRENTGELFF	TGTGCCAGCACTTACAGGGAGAACACCGGGGAGCTGTTTTTT
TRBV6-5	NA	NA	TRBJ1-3	CASSYDRSSGNTIYF	TGTGCCAGCAGTTACGACAGATCCTCTGGAAACACCATATATTTT
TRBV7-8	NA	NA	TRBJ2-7	CASSTRVSSYEQYF	TGTGCCAGCAGCACCCGGGTTAGCAGTTACGAGCAGTACTTC
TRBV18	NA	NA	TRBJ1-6	CASSSDRENSPLHF	TGTGCCAGCTCGTCCGACAGAGAGAATTCACCCCTCCACTTT
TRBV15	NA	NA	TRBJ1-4	CATSPGREKLFF	TGTGCCACCAGCCCGGGTCGCGAAAAACTGTTTTTT
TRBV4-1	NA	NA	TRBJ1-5	CASSQVISGPQHF	TGCGCCAGCAGCCAAGTAATTAGCGGGCCCCAGCATTTT
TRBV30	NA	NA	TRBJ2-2	CAWSWGGASTGELFF	TGTGCCTGGTCTTGGGGAGGAGCATCCACCGGGGAGCTGTTTTTT
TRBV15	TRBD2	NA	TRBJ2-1	CATSNLLAGGPNEQFF	TGTGCCACCAGCAACCTACTAGCGGGAGGGCCAAATGAGCAGTTCTTC
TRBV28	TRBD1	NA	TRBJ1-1	CASSLLQGGAFF	TGTGCCAGCAGTTTACTACAGGGGGGAGCTTTCTTT